Listed below are T cell receptor beta chains from one sample, sequenced in a study of T cells after yellow fever vaccination. Each CDR3 protein is one row after TCRdb ran MiXCR on the 5' RACE reads. The sample contains a few hundred thousand distinct CDR3 sequences, approximately 21% of which appear only once. The sample consisted of PBMCs, taken 15 days after the yellow fever booster vaccination. The receptors here all came from a man aged 25 to 45 who received the YFV17D yellow fever vaccine. CDR3s include the opening cysteine and the closing phenylalanine or tryptophan. Size is stated for part of the rows, as once, few or many counts, or as a class when the clone is expanded.

few	TRBV7-8	TRBJ2-1	CASILAGTVNNEQFF
NA	TRBV27	TRBJ2-4	CASGFLRGELYF
NA	TRBV29-1	TRBJ1-3	CSAGGGPGNTIYF
NA	TRBV10-2	TRBJ2-6	CASNRLEGGANVLTF
NA	TRBV15	TRBJ1-4	CATSRAGQGGPNEKLFF
few	TRBV20-1	TRBJ2-5	CSASAGGLETQYF
once	TRBV28	TRBJ2-3	CASSAPGGSTDTQYF
NA	TRBV20-1	TRBJ2-3	CSAIRGDTQYF
NA	TRBV12-3/TRBV12-4	TRBJ2-7	CASSARTSGSGKGEQYF
few	TRBV5-1	TRBJ2-6	CASSLASQGSGANVLTF
NA	TRBV15	TRBJ2-2	CATSRLAVTGELFF
NA	TRBV12-5	TRBJ2-1	CASGSVGVADDEQFF
NA	TRBV30	TRBJ2-7	CAWDRGATEEQYF
few	TRBV9	TRBJ2-7	CASSPRQASYEQYF
NA	TRBV20-1	TRBJ2-5	CSARDPNAETQYF
NA	TRBV20-1	TRBJ2-7	CSATIGLTSYEQYF